One T cell receptor (beta chain) is described in this entry. As yet, its antigen is unknown. The data are from a study of OX40 agonist ivuxolimab in advanced cancers. TCRdb's table, derived via immunoSEQ multiplex PCR, lists solely in-frame clones and lacks some. The table records roughly 24,000 clones, 79% of them present only once. Study-wide results and caveats: At doses 0.1 to 3.0 mg/kg, CD4+ and CD8+ clones expanded.

This TCR was sampled from an adult with an advanced solid tumor such as melanoma, head and neck, liver or kidney cancer. The sequencing used CD4+ or CD8+ T cells sorted from blood, collected in a trial of the OX40 agonist ivuxolimab.

The chain's CDR3 is CASSQAPGSNQPQHF. Here the CDR3 DNA reads TGCGCCAGCAGCCAAGCCCCAGGTAGCAATCAGCCCCAGCATTTT. The V gene is TRBV4-1, the J gene TRBJ1-5; D unclear. This CDR3 is built from 15 residues. Trimming left V 1 base short and J 0 bases short, with 7 bases between. Germline-derived CDR1 and CDR2 are MGHRA and YSYEKL.